The rows below give T cell receptor beta chains drawn from one sample of a study of blood T cell repertoires in COVID-19. Here immunoSEQ multiplex PCR was the method, and the copy in TCRdb shows in-frame clones only, minus some. The sample comprises fewer than 120,000 clones, approximately 79% of which are singletons, and roughly 17% rests with the top ten. The sequencing input was peripheral blood. Receptor source: a woman at least 80 years old with active or convalescent COVID-19. Each CDR3 is given with its conserved first and last residue.

TRBJ1-1	TRBV5-4	CASRPTGGTEAFF
TRBJ2-1	TRBV18	CASSLLAPSYNEQFF
TRBJ2-7	TRBV3-1/TRBV3-2	CASSQGADPNSWQYF
TRBJ1-2	TRBV6-5	CASSSLNYGYTF
TRBJ2-5	TRBV6-6	CASSPLTGGGETQYF
TRBJ2-7	TRBV29-1	CSVEDPTLAGRNEQYF
TRBJ1-1	TRBV18	CASSPGQGTEAFF
TRBJ1-1	TRBV12-5	CASGHDREGNTEAFF
TRBJ2-1	TRBV7-2	CASSSRSRSYNEQFF
TRBJ2-7	TRBV9	CASSVGLGAYYEQYF
TRBJ2-3	TRBV20-1	CSASRTSGRAADTQYF
TRBJ2-2	TRBV7-2	CASSSRWTRTGELFF
TRBJ1-1	TRBV30	CAWSVAGGTEAFF
TRBJ2-1	TRBV5-1	CASSLAKWETYNEQFF
TRBJ2-3	TRBV11-3	CASSSGQGRTDTQYF
TRBJ2-5	TRBV7-3	CASSFSGQGETQYF
TRBJ2-7	TRBV12-3/TRBV12-4	CASSFSGSYEQYF
TRBJ2-1	TRBV15	CATSRVRPSDEQFF
TRBJ1-5	TRBV29-1	CSVEVGAFQPQHF
TRBJ2-3	TRBV15	CATSRPNTAADTQYF
TRBJ2-7	TRBV6-2/TRBV6-3	CASSYAVLSSYEQYF
TRBJ1-1	TRBV18	CASSIGSTEAFF
TRBJ1-2	TRBV2	CASRQITANYGYTF
TRBJ2-7	TRBV28	CASSIGTGALEQYF
TRBJ1-4	TRBV28	CASSWALRGPEGEKLFF
TRBJ1-2	TRBV29-1	CSVLDRSYGYTF
TRBJ2-2	TRBV9	CASSVATGLANTGELFF